This T cell receptor (beta chain) came from a study of blood T cell repertoires in COVID-19. At the level of the study: Samples representing acute and convalescent COVID-19 were sourced from the United States, Italy and Spain. Nucleic acid was either cDNA or gDNA, and it came from T cells, B-cell-depleted T cells, or PBMCs.

Authors' data handling: Quantification of nucleated cells was approximated via reference gene primer amplification. Libraries were prepared by immunoSEQ multiplex PCR; TCRdb keeps only in-frame clonotypes and omits some of them. The V and J calls and clone size were taken over from that table, and D and trimming were inferred from the DNA. The sample records tens of thousands of clones, 80% to 90% being singletons. This clone was seen a few times. The CDR3 sequence is 19 residues long. Looked up from germline, CDR1 is SEHNR and CDR2 is FQNEAQ (reference sequence). Trimming shortened V by 0 bases and J by 0 bases, and 18 bases separated the two germline ends.

The receptor was isolated from a human donor in a cohort sampled during active COVID-19. The sample was peripheral blood. This rearrangement joins TRBV7-9 to TRBJ1-3; no clear D. CDR3 loop: CASSLALHLRRDSGNTIYF. The CDR3 bases are TGTGCCAGCAGCTTAGCGCTCCATCTTCGTCGGGACTCTGGAAACACCATATATTTT.